This is a list of T cell receptor beta chains from one sample in a study of CXCR3-negative and CXCR3-positive naive CD8 T cells. Using the 5' RACE reads, TCRdb records one entry per CDR3 protein without DNA. The sample spans tens of thousands of distinct CDR3 sequences; the ten largest clones claim roughly 0.74%. Sequencing input: naive CXCR3+ CD8+ T cells from blood. The receptors come from a human donor in good health. Some clones in this sample may be carry-over from other donors' samples. The CDR3 runs from the conserved cysteine through the conserved F or W. Fields, in order: J gene, V gene, CDR3 length, CDR3 protein.

J: TRBJ1-6
V: TRBV28
length: 17
CDR3: CASSLAGPARVGSPLHF

J: TRBJ2-1
V: TRBV29-1
length: 14
CDR3: CSVDAGGLGNEQFF

J: TRBJ2-7
V: TRBV12-3/TRBV12-4
length: 13
CDR3: CASSDGLISEQYF

J: TRBJ2-1
V: TRBV9
length: 14
CDR3: CASSVAPAANEQFF

J: TRBJ1-5
V: TRBV7-2
length: 16
CDR3: CASSLATELSNQPQHF

J: TRBJ2-5
V: TRBV20-1
length: 15
CDR3: CSARDTTNWQETQYF

J: TRBJ1-6
V: TRBV7-9
length: 16
CDR3: CASSLQGDPYHSPLHF

J: TRBJ1-4
V: TRBV6-5
length: 14
CDR3: CASKEIATNEKLFF

J: TRBJ2-5
V: TRBV7-9
length: 15
CDR3: CASSLNWRSEETQYF

J: TRBJ2-7
V: TRBV14
length: 14
CDR3: CASSRRGQSYEQYF

J: TRBJ2-5
V: TRBV7-2
length: 17
CDR3: CASSLFGGWAGEETQYF

J: TRBJ2-7
V: TRBV7-9
length: 15
CDR3: CASSARTDFSYEQYF

J: TRBJ2-7
V: TRBV29-1
length: 14
CDR3: CSVSGTGGNYEQYF

J: TRBJ2-3
V: TRBV14
length: 16
CDR3: CASSQTGADYTDTQYF

J: TRBJ2-5
V: TRBV29-1
length: 15
CDR3: CSVESGRGRRATQYF

J: TRBJ2-3
V: TRBV29-1
length: 14
CDR3: CSASGAITADTQYF

J: TRBJ1-2
V: TRBV3-1
length: 14
CDR3: CASSQAETGFLCTF

J: TRBJ2-5
V: TRBV7-3
length: 15
CDR3: CASSLGGGDQETQYF

J: TRBJ2-7
V: TRBV20-1
length: 11
CDR3: CSARWRGEQYF

J: TRBJ2-5
V: TRBV7-2
length: 18
CDR3: CASSSRPLPAGGPETQYF

J: TRBJ1-2
V: TRBV27
length: 15
CDR3: CASSDWGGRLDGYTF

J: TRBJ1-1
V: TRBV4-1
length: 15
CDR3: CASSQEGPGGPEAFF

J: TRBJ2-7
V: TRBV7-9
length: 13
CDR3: CASSLALRDEQYF

J: TRBJ1-1
V: TRBV29-1
length: 11
CDR3: CSVITDTEAFF

J: TRBJ2-4
V: TRBV5-6
length: 14
CDR3: CASLLGTQKNIQYF

J: TRBJ2-7
V: TRBV27
length: 14
CDR3: CASSLSRGPYEQYF

J: TRBJ1-2
V: TRBV9
length: 16
CDR3: CASSVPLDGSNYGYTF

J: TRBJ1-2
V: TRBV7-9
length: 13
CDR3: CASIGVQGGGYTF

J: TRBJ2-3
V: TRBV13
length: 12
CDR3: CASSFLTDTQYF

J: TRBJ2-7
V: TRBV29-1
length: 14
CDR3: CSVAATGASYEQYF

J: TRBJ1-2
V: TRBV7-9
length: 14
CDR3: CATRVAGANYGYTF

J: TRBJ2-1
V: TRBV28
length: 15
CDR3: CASSLTGGIHNEQFF